These 20 T cell receptor beta chains were all obtained from the same sample, sequenced in a study of lymphopenia after photon versus proton radiotherapy. The assay was immunoSEQ multiplex PCR, and TCRdb's table has in-frame clones only and misses some. The sample lists some 41,000 clones; around 84% were seen once. The material sequenced was peripheral blood, taken from a patient treated with proton-based radiotherapy. The receptors shown here come from a woman aged 70-85 years with pancreatic cancer. Some clones in this sample may be carry-over from other donors' samples.

This rearrangement joins TRBV30 to TRBJ1-1; D is unresolved. V dropped 0 bases and J dropped 7 bases, with 6 bases sitting between them. The CDR3 is 11 amino acids. Germline CDR1 reads GTSNPN; CDR2 reads SVGIG (reference sequence). The CDR3: CAWSVRHEAFF. For the CDR3, the DNA is TGTGCCTGGAGTGTACGTCATGAAGCTTTCTTT.

V is TRBV2 and J is TRBJ2-2; D possibly uses TRBD1 or TRBD2 (5 bases each). The V end lost 2 bases, the J end lost 4 bases, and 8 bases lay between the germline ends. Germline CDR1 SNHLY, CDR2 FYNNEI. The CDR3 has 14 amino acids. CDR3: CASSELGTTGELFF. CDR3 bases: TGTGCCAGCAGTGAATTGGGGACCACCGGGGAGCTGTTTTTT.

This clone was counted between two and nine times. The chain joins TRBV5-1 to TRBJ1-6; D not resolved. Trimming took 4 bases from V and 6 from J, leaving 11 bases between them. The CDR3 totals 14 residues. From germline, CDR1 is SGHRS and CDR2 YFSETQ. The CDR3 coding sequence is TGCGCCAGCAGCATAGGACGGGGTAATTCACCCCTCCACTTT. As protein: CASSIGRGNSPLHF.

The chain employs TRBV28 and TRBJ2-6; possibly TRBD1 for D (5 bases). Trimming pared 5 bases from V and 0 bases from J, leaving 11 bases between. Germline CDR1 reads MDHEN; CDR2 reads SYDVKM. The CDR3 length is 16 residues. CDR3 sequence: CASSTSDSSGANVLTF. CDR3 nucleotides: TGTGCCAGCAGTACATCCGACAGCTCTGGGGCCAACGTCCTGACTTTC.

The sample holds a few counts of this clone. The V gene is TRBV7-2, the J gene TRBJ2-2, with 7 bases identical to TRBD1. This CDR3 region has 15 residues. Germline V gives CDR1 SGHTA, CDR2 FQGNSA. Losses at the gene ends were 4 bases for V and 4 bases for J; bases not matched to a gene: 6. Here the CDR3 reads CASSSRQGSTGELFF. In nucleotides, the CDR3 is TGTGCCAGCAGCTCCCGACAGGGAAGCACCGGGGAGCTGTTTTTT.

This clone was seen only once. V usage is TRBV7-2 and J usage is TRBJ1-3; D remains ambiguous. Trimming pared 5 bases from V and 4 bases from J, leaving 3 bases between. Germline assignment: CDR1 SGHTA and CDR2 FQGNSA. The CDR3 has 11 amino acids. The CDR3 region has the DNA TGTGCCAGCAGCCCCGGAAACACCATATATTTT. This codes for CASSPGNTIYF.

V and J are TRBV5-6 and TRBJ1-3, with TRBD1 identical over 10 bases. The CDR3 sequence is 16 residues long. V lost 0 bases and J lost 3; bases outside the gene matches: 3. Germline V gene data show CDR1 as SGHDT and CDR2 as YYEEEE. The CDR3 sequence: CASSLAWDRGGNTIYF. DNA for the CDR3: TGTGCCAGCAGCTTGGCCTGGGACAGGGGTGGAAACACCATATATTTT. The full variable domain, with the rest looked up from reference TRBV5-6 and TRBJ1-3, is DAGVTQSPTHLIKTRGQQVTLRCSPKSGHDTVSWYQQALGQGPQFIFQYYEEEERQRGNFPDRFSGHQFPNYSSELNVNALLLGDSALYLCASSLAWDRGGNTIYFGEGSWLTVV.

The chain recombines TRBV28 with TRBJ1-4, with TRBD1 as a possible D gene (6 bases). Germline CDR1 is MDHEN and CDR2 is SYDVKM. The CDR3 consists of 14 residues. The ends were cut back, 5 bases at V and 5 bases at J, with 12 bases in the middle. In DNA form, the CDR3 reads TGTGCCAGCAGTCTTGGACAGAGCAATGAAAAACTGTTTTTT. This translates into CASSLGQSNEKLFF.

The chain is built from TRBV18 and TRBJ2-5, with D perhaps matching TRBD1 (5 bases). CDR3 size: 13 residues. Germline-derived CDR1 and CDR2 are KGHSH and LQKENI. Trimming cost V 5 bases and J 6 bases, with 13 bases left between them. CDR3 residues: CASSRAGMKTQYF. CDR3 nucleotide sequence: TGTGCCAGCTCAAGGGCAGGGATGAAGACCCAGTACTTC.

This clone was picked up one time. The chain is built from TRBV5-4 and TRBJ2-5; D is perhaps TRBD2 (6 bases). The J call is uncertain, as TRBJ2-7 better fits the DNA end. This CDR3 spans 16 amino acids. From germline, CDR1 is SGHNT and CDR2 YYREEE (reference sequence). The CDR3 region is CASSLGLAPSPYEQYF. The CDR3 nucleotides read TGTGCCAGCAGTCTGGGGCTAGCGCCTAGCCCCTACGAGCAGTACTTC.

The chain couples TRBV28 to TRBJ2-7; D may correspond to TRBD1 or TRBD2 (5 bases each). The germline V and J ends were trimmed by 6 bases and 4 bases, with 10 bases remaining between them. The CDR3 contains 12 residues. The V gene's germline CDR1 is MDHEN and CDR2 SYDVKM. The CDR3 spells CASRGTSYEQYF. CDR3 bases: TGTGCCAGCAGGGGGACCTCATACGAGCAGTACTTC.

The rearrangement links TRBV4-3 to TRBJ1-4, with 9 positions matching TRBD1. The V gene's germline CDR1 is LGHNA and CDR2 YSLEER. The CDR3 is 14 residues long. The V segment lost 4 bases and the J segment 6 bases; nucleotides outside the gene matches: 3. The CDR3 loop reads CASSRRTGDEKLFF. The CDR3 bases are TGCGCCAGCAGCCGGAGGACAGGGGATGAAAAACTGTTTTTT.

This CDR3 reads CATRGTGWGYGYTF. The CDR3 region has the DNA TGTGCCACCAGGGGGACAGGGTGGGGCTATGGCTACACCTTC. The V gene is TRBV6-6, the J gene TRBJ1-2; 9 bases map to TRBD1. In germline, CDR1 is MNHNY, CDR2 SVGAGI (reference sequence). Germline trimming cut 10 bases from V and 4 bases from J; bases unmatched to any gene: 10. The CDR3 length is 14 residues.

V usage is TRBV7-9 and J usage is TRBJ2-5; D is possibly TRBD1 (5 bases). V lost 8 bases to trimming and J lost 4 bases, with 17 bases between them. In germline, CDR1 is SEHNR, CDR2 FQNEAQ (reference sequence). The CDR3 loop spans 14 amino acids. CDR3 loop: CASSAPGGAETQYF. The CDR3 region has the DNA TGTGCCAGCTCAGCCCCGGGTGGGGCAGAGACCCAGTACTTC.

The V gene is TRBV7-2, the J gene TRBJ1-2; 7 bases line up with TRBD1. Trimming at V came to 3 bases and at J to 7 bases, leaving 11 bases not matched to a gene. CDR3 length equals 15 residues. The germline gives CDR1 SGHTA, CDR2 FQGNSA. CDR3 amino acids: CASSFDRAIESGYTF. The DNA of the CDR3 is TGTGCCAGCAGCTTCGACAGGGCCATAGAGAGTGGCTACACCTTC.

This chain links TRBV4-2 with TRBJ2-3; D perhaps matches TRBD2 (5 bases). CDR1 and CDR2 from the germline V gene are LGHNA and YNFKEQ. CDR3 size: 14 residues. The V end lost 2 bases, the J end lost 2 bases, and 8 bases lay between the germline ends. The CDR3 loop reads CASSQLATTDTQYF. CDR3 DNA sequence: TGTGCCAGCAGCCAACTAGCAACCACAGATACGCAGTATTTT.

This clone was observed a single time. The V gene is TRBV30, the J gene TRBJ1-5; 8 bases match TRBD1. Germline loops: CDR1 GTSNPN, CDR2 SVGIG (reference sequence). This CDR3 has 12 residues. Trimming cost V 5 bases and J 5 bases; bases outside gene matches: 2. The CDR3 sequence: CAWGQGDQPQHF. The CDR3 DNA reads as TGTGCCTGGGGACAGGGAGATCAGCCCCAGCATTTT.

This clone occurred a few times. The gene calls are TRBV5-6 and TRBJ1-1, with D possibly being TRBD1 (6 bases). Per the germline V gene, CDR1 is SGHDT and CDR2 is YYEEEE. Trimming shortened V by 7 bases and J by 0 bases, and 19 bases separated the two germline ends. The CDR3 runs 16 residues. Here the CDR3 reads CASRWRTDRMNTEAFF. The CDR3 DNA follows: TGTGCCAGCCGCTGGCGGACAGACAGAATGAACACTGAAGCTTTCTTT.

J is TRBJ1-6 and V is TRBV11-3; D remains ambiguous. The ends were cut back, 1 base at V and 6 bases at J, with 4 bases in the middle. Germline CDR1 is SGHNT and CDR2 is YENEEA. This CDR3 has 13 amino acids. As DNA, the CDR3 is TGTGCCAGCAGCTTAGGGGGTAATTCACCCCTCCACTTT. Amino acid sequence: CASSLGGNSPLHF.

The rearrangement links TRBV5-1 to TRBJ2-7; the match to TRBD2 covers 14 bases. This CDR3 comprises 14 residues. Germline CDR1 reads SGHRS; CDR2 reads YFSETQ. V shed 4 bases and J 6 bases; nucleotides not matched to a gene: 3. Here the CDR3 DNA reads TGCGCCAGCAGCCGTGGGACTAGCGGGAGCGAGCAGTACTTC. Translating it yields CASSRGTSGSEQYF.